Following are 31 T cell receptor beta chains from one sample sequenced in a study of T cell repertoires in cytomegalovirus infection. Via MiXCR, TCRdb re-called the reads, giving one row per CDR3 protein. The table lists about 150,000 distinct CDR3 sequences, about a quarter of them singletons. The sample taken for sequencing was PBMCs. These receptors originate from a human donor in good health (CMV status not recorded). Some clones in this sample may be carry-over from other donors' samples.

The genes are TRBV12-3 or TRBV12-4 and TRBJ2-3, with 9 bases identical to TRBD2. Losses at the gene ends were 2 bases for V and 0 bases for J; bases not matched to a gene: 6. This CDR3 region has 17 residues. CDR3 bases: TGTGCCAGCAGTTTACGGCTAGCGGGGCAGAGCACAGATACGCAGTATTTT. This sequence encodes CASSLRLAGQSTDTQYF.

Ten or more counts support this clonotype. The J gene is TRBJ1-1, the V gene TRBV7-2; D is perhaps TRBD1 (5 bases). This CDR3 is built from 13 residues. From germline, CDR1 is SGHTA and CDR2 FQGNSA. Trimming removed 4 bases at V and 6 bases at J, with 12 bases between. In DNA form, the CDR3 reads TGTGCCAGCAGCTCACCGATGGGGGCTGAAGCTTTCTTT. Translated, it gives CASSSPMGAEAFF.

This clonotype was seen a few times. The chain carries TRBV7-2 and TRBJ2-7; 8 nucleotides line up with TRBD2. Germline values: CDR1 SGHTA, CDR2 FQGNSA. V was pared by 0 bases and J by 2 bases, with 6 bases of the junction left unmatched. The CDR3 sequence is 16 residues long. The CDR3 coding sequence is TGTGCCAGCAGCTTAGCTACGGGACTAGTTCCCTACGAGCAGTACTTC. It yields the protein CASSLATGLVPYEQYF.

There are a few counts of this clonotype. This chain uses TRBV20-1 with TRBJ2-3; 7 bases align to TRBD2. Trimming cost V 4 bases and J 8 bases; bases outside gene matches: 6. CDR1 is DFQATT and CDR2 is SNEGSKA in the germline V gene (reference sequence). This CDR3 has 12 amino acids. In DNA, the CDR3 is TGCAGTGCTACGAGCGGGGTTGCTACGCAGTATTTT. Translated: CSATSGVATQYF.

This clonotype appeared many times. The chain combines TRBV7-3 with TRBJ2-3; 8 positions agree with TRBD2. Losses at the gene ends were 0 bases for V and 4 bases for J; bases not matched to a gene: 3. This CDR3 contains 15 residues. Germline V CDR1 and CDR2: SGHTA, FQGTGA. The DNA of the CDR3 is TGTGCCAGCAGCTTAACCGGGAGGGCCTCAGATACGCAGTATTTT. Translation gives CASSLTGRASDTQYF.

J is TRBJ1-4 and V is TRBV6-5; possible D gene TRBD1, 6 bases. Germline lookup yields CDR1 MNHEY and CDR2 SVGAGI. This CDR3 is built from 14 residues. Trimming took 2 bases from V and 5 from J, leaving 9 bases between them. The DNA of the CDR3 is TGTGCCAGCAGTTACGCCAGGGGAAATGAAAAACTGTTTTTT. Translation: CASSYARGNEKLFF.

V and J are TRBV29-1 and TRBJ1-1; D not certain. V lost 0 bases and J lost 0, with 8 bases in between. Per the germline V gene, CDR1 is SQVTM and CDR2 is ANQGSEA. This CDR3 is built from 14 residues. CDR3 nucleotides: TGCAGCGTTGAAGATCCAGGAATGAACACTGAAGCTTTCTTT. As protein: CSVEDPGMNTEAFF.

J is TRBJ2-2 and V is TRBV27; no clear D gene. The germline gives CDR1 MNHEY, CDR2 SMNVEV (reference sequence). Trimming removed 9 bases from V and 0 bases from J, with 17 bases in between. The CDR3 has 16 residues. The CDR3, as DNA: TGTGCCAGTAATGAAGAAAGGACCTCGAACACCGGGGAGCTGTTTTTT. Its translation is CASNEERTSNTGELFF.

The chain joins TRBV3-1 to TRBJ2-6, with 7 bases that match TRBD1. The CDR3 sequence is 17 residues long. Germline CDR1 is LGHDT and CDR2 is YNNKEL (reference sequence). Trimming took 6 bases from V and 0 from J; bases not matched to a gene: 8. The CDR3 sequence: CASSWDSHTSGANVLTF. The DNA for the CDR3 is TGTGCCAGCAGTTGGGACAGCCATACCTCTGGGGCCAACGTCCTGACTTTC.

This clonotype was counted a few times. This CDR3 reads CASRVKTEKLFF. DNA of the CDR3: TGTGCCAGCCGCGTTAAGACTGAAAAACTGTTTTTT. The chain links TRBV28 to TRBJ1-4; no clear D. V lost 8 bases and J 7 bases, leaving 11 bases between the germline ends. CDR1 is MDHEN and CDR2 is SYDVKM in the germline V gene. The CDR3 covers 12 residues.

The CDR3 here is CASSLRPGGLEKLFF. The CDR3 DNA reads TGTGCCAGCAGTTTACGTCCGGGGGGCTTAGAAAAACTGTTTTTT. The V and J genes are TRBV28 and TRBJ1-4; tentatively, D is TRBD1 (6 bases). This CDR3 has 15 amino acids. CDR1 and CDR2 (germline): MDHEN, SYDVKM. V was trimmed by 2 bases and J by 8 bases, leaving 15 bases between them.

As to this clonotype: Germline and junction disagree at one end, which may indicate a read error. The chain is built from TRBV7-8 and TRBJ2-2, with a possible D match to TRBD1 (6 bases). This CDR3 spans 15 amino acids. Germline V lookup: CDR1 SGHVS, CDR2 FQNEAQ. CDR3 coding DNA: TGTGCCAGCAGCTCAAGACAGGAATTCACCGGGGATCTGTTTTTT. As protein: CASSSRQEFTGDLFF.

In its sample, this clonotype was seen many times. This rearrangement joins TRBV7-2 to TRBJ1-3; D is unclear. Per germline, CDR1 SGHTA and CDR2 FQGNSA. The germline V and J ends were trimmed by 0 bases and 2 bases, with 11 bases remaining between them. This CDR3 region has 16 residues. The CDR3 bases are TGTGCCAGCAGCTTAGCGCTAGCTGGTCCTGGAAACACCATATATTTT. Amino acids: CASSLALAGPGNTIYF.

This chain joins TRBV6-2 or TRBV6-3 and TRBJ2-7; D assignment may be TRBD1 or TRBD2 (5 bases each). The CDR3 extends over 13 amino acids. Deletions cut 4 bases from V and 3 bases from J, with 10 bases between. CDR1 MNHEY and CDR2 SVGEGT come from the germline V gene. Here the CDR3 reads CASSSRDLYEQYF. The CDR3 nucleotides are TGTGCCAGCAGTTCCAGGGACCTCTACGAGCAGTACTTC.

The chain combines TRBV20-1 with TRBJ1-5, with D tentatively TRBD1 (5 bases). Trimming removed 0 bases at V and 7 bases at J, with 10 bases between. The CDR3 covers 13 residues. Germline CDR1 DFQATT, CDR2 SNEGSKA (reference sequence). CDR3 in DNA: TGCAGTGCTAGAGAGAGAGGGACCCAGCCCCAGCATTTT. This sequence encodes CSARERGTQPQHF.

CDR3: CSASPGHFSGANVLTF. The CDR3 DNA is TGCAGTGCTAGCCCGGGACATTTCTCTGGGGCCAACGTCCTGACTTTC. This chain connects TRBV20-1 to TRBJ2-6; TRBD1 might be the D (6 bases). The V gene lost 3 bases and the J gene lost 0 bases, with 12 bases spanning the gap. The CDR3 extends over 16 amino acids. Germline loops: CDR1 DFQATT, CDR2 SNEGSKA (reference sequence).

This clonotype appeared a single time. The chain is built from TRBV6-6 and TRBJ2-1; D may be TRBD1 or TRBD2 (6 bases each). With 7 bases removed from V and 0 bases from J, the gap between germline ends came to 13 bases. The CDR3 runs to 15 residues. Germline V CDR1 and CDR2: MNHNY, SVGAGI (reference sequence). The DNA for the CDR3 is TGTGCCAGCAACATACAGGGAGGCTCCTACAATGAGCAGTTCTTC. Its protein is CASNIQGGSYNEQFF.

This clonotype was recorded many times. The V and J genes are TRBV7-2 and TRBJ1-3; the D gene is possibly TRBD1 (6 bases). The CDR3 consists of 12 residues. CDR1 is SGHTA and CDR2 is FQGNSA in the germline V gene. V was shortened by 3 bases and J by 7 bases, with 7 bases between the two germline ends. The CDR3 loop reads CASSFGGNTIYF. CDR3 DNA sequence: TGTGCCAGCAGCTTCGGGGGCAACACCATATATTTT.

The sample holds one count of this clonotype. The chain is built from TRBV29-1 and TRBJ2-2; D might be TRBD1 (5 bases). Germline assignment: CDR1 SQVTM and CDR2 ANQGSEA. Trimming took 3 bases from V and 3 from J, leaving 8 bases between them. This CDR3 spans 13 amino acids. CDR3 in amino acids: CSVDQGYTGELFF. The CDR3 DNA sequence: TGCAGCGTTGACCAGGGCTACACCGGGGAGCTGTTTTTT.

This clonotype was observed many times. The chain has TRBV7-3 and TRBJ2-3; perhaps TRBD1 as D (5 bases). Trimming cost V 1 base and J 4 bases, with 12 bases left between them. The CDR3 is made up of 15 amino acids. In germline, CDR1 is SGHTA, CDR2 FQGTGA. CDR3 nucleotides: TGTGCCAGCAGCTTAAATGGAGTAGGGGCAGATACGCAGTATTTT. Amino acid sequence: CASSLNGVGADTQYF.

This rearrangement joins TRBV3-1 to TRBJ2-7, with D tentatively TRBD2 (5 bases). Trimming cost V 0 bases and J 4 bases, with 13 bases left between them. Germline values: CDR1 LGHDT, CDR2 YNNKEL (reference sequence). The CDR3 extends over 15 amino acids. CDR3 amino acids: CASSQDSSGIYEQYF. The CDR3 DNA follows: TGTGCCAGCAGCCAAGATTCGAGCGGCATATACGAGCAGTACTTC.

This clonotype was picked up a small number of times. This chain connects TRBV12-3 or TRBV12-4 to TRBJ1-1, with D unclear. The CDR3 is 12 amino acids. Trimming left V 3 bases short and J 6 bases short, with 8 bases between. The CDR3 region has the DNA TGTGCCAGCAGTTTGGGAATCTCTGAAGCTTTCTTT. This gives the protein CASSLGISEAFF.

There are many counts of this clonotype. The V and J genes are TRBV7-9 and TRBJ1-1; tentatively, D is TRBD1 (5 bases). Deletions cut 5 bases from V and 0 bases from J, with 13 bases between. The germline CDR1 and CDR2 sequences are SEHNR and FQNEAQ (reference sequence). The CDR3 runs 15 residues. CDR3 sequence (DNA): TGTGCCAGCAGCGCCGGACAACGCTTGAACACTGAAGCTTTCTTT. Its translation is CASSAGQRLNTEAFF.

This clonotype came up a few times. This chain connects TRBV20-1 to TRBJ1-2, with TRBD1 identical over 10 bases. CDR1 and CDR2 from the germline V gene are DFQATT and SNEGSKA (reference sequence). The CDR3 length is 14 residues. The ends lost 4 bases at V and 8 bases at J; junction bases unmatched: 10. The CDR3 sequence is CSAKPTGTGDGYTF. In nucleotides, the CDR3 is TGCAGTGCTAAGCCCACCGGGACAGGGGACGGCTACACCTTC.

This clonotype was seen ten or more times. The V call is TRBV7-2, the J call TRBJ2-4; either TRBD1 or TRBD2 may fit D (5 bases each). Germline V gives CDR1 SGHTA, CDR2 FQGNSA. V was trimmed by 4 bases and J by 10 bases, leaving 20 bases between them. The CDR3 has 15 residues. The CDR3 region has the DNA TGTGCCAGCAGCTCCCCGACTACAGGCCTAGGGATTCAGTACTTC. Residues: CASSSPTTGLGIQYF.

This clonotype appeared many times. This sequence joins TRBV7-2 and TRBJ2-3, with D hard to call. Looked up from germline, CDR1 is SGHTA and CDR2 is FQGNSA. This CDR3 comprises 15 residues. V dropped 2 bases and J dropped 2 bases, with 11 bases sitting between them. The CDR3 spells CASSLMATHTDTQYF. The CDR3, as DNA: TGTGCCAGCAGCTTAATGGCGACTCACACAGATACGCAGTATTTT.

This clonotype has more than one count but fewer than ten. The rearrangement links TRBV4-3 to TRBJ2-3; TRBD2 matches 13 bases. The germline gives CDR1 LGHNA, CDR2 YSLEER. V was pared by 0 bases and J by 3 bases, with 3 bases of the junction left unmatched. This CDR3 comprises 17 residues. This chain's CDR3 is CASSQDWTSGSTDTQYF. The CDR3 DNA is TGCGCCAGCAGCCAAGATTGGACTAGCGGGAGTACAGATACGCAGTATTTT.

The sample holds many counts of this clonotype. The chain has TRBV7-2 and TRBJ2-3; 9 bases agree with TRBD2. Losses at the gene ends were 1 base for V and 14 bases for J; bases not matched to a gene: 13. Germline V lookup: CDR1 SGHTA, CDR2 FQGNSA. The CDR3 spans 15 residues. CDR3 loop: CASSLGLAGGPERYF. Here the CDR3 DNA reads TGTGCCAGCAGCTTAGGTCTGGCGGGGGGGCCTGAGCGGTATTTT.

This clonotype was seen once. The V gene is TRBV29-1, the J gene TRBJ2-7, with D possibly being TRBD1 or TRBD2 (5 bases each). CDR3 length: 14 amino acids. CDR1 is SQVTM and CDR2 is ANQGSEA in the germline V gene. V was pared by 5 bases and J by 3 bases, with 17 bases between. The CDR3 DNA sequence: TGCAGCGTTAAATCGGCGGGTACAGGCTACGAGCAGTACTTC. Amino acids: CSVKSAGTGYEQYF.

The count of this clonotype is one. The CDR3 coding sequence is TGTGCCAGCAGACTATCGGGAAGTGGGAACACCGGGGAGCTGTTTTTT. The encoded protein is CASRLSGSGNTGELFF. The chain combines TRBV12-3 or TRBV12-4 with TRBJ2-2, with a tentative D call TRBD2 (5 bases). V was trimmed by 6 bases and J by 1 base, leaving 15 bases between them. The CDR3 sequence is 16 residues long.

This chain connects TRBV4-3 to TRBJ1-4; 7 nucleotides line up with TRBD1. CDR3 length: 16 amino acids. Per germline, CDR1 LGHNA and CDR2 YSLEER. V lost 1 base to trimming and J lost 3 bases; unmatched junction nucleotides: 5. This CDR3 is CASSQAGTAANEKLFF. Written as DNA, the CDR3 is TGCGCCAGCAGCCAAGCAGGGACAGCGGCTAATGAAAAACTGTTTTTT.